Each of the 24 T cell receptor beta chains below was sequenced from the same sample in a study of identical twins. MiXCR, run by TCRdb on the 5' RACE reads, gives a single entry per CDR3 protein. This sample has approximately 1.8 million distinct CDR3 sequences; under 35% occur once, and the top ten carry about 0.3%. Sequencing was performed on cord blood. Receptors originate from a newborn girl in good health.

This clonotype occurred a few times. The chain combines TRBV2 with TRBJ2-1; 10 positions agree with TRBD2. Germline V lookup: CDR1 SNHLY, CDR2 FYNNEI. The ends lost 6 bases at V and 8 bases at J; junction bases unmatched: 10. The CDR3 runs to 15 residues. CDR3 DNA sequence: TGTGCCAGCAGGGCCCGGGCTAGCGGGAGCGATGAGCAGTTCTTC. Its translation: CASRARASGSDEQFF. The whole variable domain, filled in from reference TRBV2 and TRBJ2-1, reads EPEVTQTPSHQVTQMGQEVILRCVPISNHLYFYWYRQILGQKVEFLVSFYNNEISEKSEIFDDQFSVERPDGSNFTLKIRSTKLEDSAMYFCASRARASGSDEQFFGPGTRLTVL.

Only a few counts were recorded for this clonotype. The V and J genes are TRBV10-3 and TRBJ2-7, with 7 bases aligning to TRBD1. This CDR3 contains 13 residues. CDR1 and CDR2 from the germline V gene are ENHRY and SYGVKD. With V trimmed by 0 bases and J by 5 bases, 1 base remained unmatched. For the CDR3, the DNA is TGTGCCATCAGTGAGTCGACAGGGCACGAGCAGTACTTC. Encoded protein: CAISESTGHEQYF.

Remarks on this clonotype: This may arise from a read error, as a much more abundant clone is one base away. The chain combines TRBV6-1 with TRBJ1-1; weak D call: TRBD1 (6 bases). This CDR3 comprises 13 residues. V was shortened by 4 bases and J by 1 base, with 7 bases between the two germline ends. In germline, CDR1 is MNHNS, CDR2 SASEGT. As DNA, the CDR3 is TGTGCCAGCAGTGGACAGGCGAACACTGAAGCTTTCTTT. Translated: CASSGQANTEAFF.

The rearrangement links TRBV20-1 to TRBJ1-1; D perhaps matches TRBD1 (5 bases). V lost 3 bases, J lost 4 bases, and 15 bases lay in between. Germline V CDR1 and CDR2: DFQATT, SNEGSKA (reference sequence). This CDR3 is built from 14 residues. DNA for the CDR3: TGCAGTGCTAGCGAACAGGAGGGCATCACTGAAGCTTTCTTT. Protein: CSASEQEGITEAFF.

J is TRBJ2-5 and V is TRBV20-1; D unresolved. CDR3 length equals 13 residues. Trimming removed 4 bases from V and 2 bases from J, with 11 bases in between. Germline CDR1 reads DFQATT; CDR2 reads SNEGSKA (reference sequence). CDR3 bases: TGCAGTGCTACGTCTCTACGGCAAGAGACCCAGTACTTC. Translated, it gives CSATSLRQETQYF.

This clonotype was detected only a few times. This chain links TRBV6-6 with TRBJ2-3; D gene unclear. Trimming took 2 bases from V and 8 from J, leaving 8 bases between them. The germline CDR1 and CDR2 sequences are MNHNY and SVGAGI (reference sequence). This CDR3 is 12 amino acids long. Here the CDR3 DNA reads TGTGCCAGCAGTTACGACCCGGGTACGCAGTATTTT. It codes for CASSYDPGTQYF.

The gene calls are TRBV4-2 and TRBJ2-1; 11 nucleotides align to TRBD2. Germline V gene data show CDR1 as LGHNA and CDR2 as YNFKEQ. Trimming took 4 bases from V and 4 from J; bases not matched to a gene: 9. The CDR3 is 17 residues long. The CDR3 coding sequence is TGTGCCAGCAGCCGCCATACTCTAGCGGGAGGATACAATGAGCAGTTCTTC. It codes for CASSRHTLAGGYNEQFF.

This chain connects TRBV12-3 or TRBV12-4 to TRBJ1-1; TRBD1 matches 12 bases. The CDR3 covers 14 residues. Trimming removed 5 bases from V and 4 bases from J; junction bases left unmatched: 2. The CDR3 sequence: CASSGTGGITEAFF. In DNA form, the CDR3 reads TGTGCCAGCAGTGGGACAGGGGGCATCACTGAAGCTTTCTTT.

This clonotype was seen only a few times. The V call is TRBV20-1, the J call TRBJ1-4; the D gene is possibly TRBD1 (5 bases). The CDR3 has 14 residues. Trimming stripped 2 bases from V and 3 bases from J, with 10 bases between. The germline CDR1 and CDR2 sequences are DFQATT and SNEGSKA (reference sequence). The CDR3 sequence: CSARWGVANEKLFF. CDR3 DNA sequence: TGCAGTGCTAGATGGGGGGTGGCTAATGAAAAACTGTTTTTT.

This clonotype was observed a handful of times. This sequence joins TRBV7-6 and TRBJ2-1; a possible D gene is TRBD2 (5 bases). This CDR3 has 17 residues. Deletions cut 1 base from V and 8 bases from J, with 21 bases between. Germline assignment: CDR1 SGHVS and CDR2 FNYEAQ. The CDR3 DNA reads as TGTGCCAGCAGCTTAGTTTTGGACTTCGGTGCTGGGGATGAGCAGTTCTTC. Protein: CASSLVLDFGAGDEQFF.

The CDR3 sequence is CSARWRGHETQYF. The DNA of the CDR3 is TGCAGTGCTAGGTGGCGGGGTCACGAGACCCAGTACTTC. The rearrangement links TRBV20-1 to TRBJ2-5, with a tentative D call TRBD2 (6 bases). The V end was cut by 3 bases, the J end by 5 bases, with 13 bases between. This CDR3 region has 13 residues. Per the germline V gene, CDR1 is DFQATT and CDR2 is SNEGSKA (reference sequence).

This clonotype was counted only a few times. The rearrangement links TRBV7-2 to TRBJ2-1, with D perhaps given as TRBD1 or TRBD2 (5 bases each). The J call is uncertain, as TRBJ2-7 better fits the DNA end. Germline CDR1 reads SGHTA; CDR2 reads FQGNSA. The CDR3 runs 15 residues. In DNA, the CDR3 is TGTGCCAGCAGCTCGGGACCTTACTCCTACAATGAGCAGTACTTC. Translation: CASSSGPYSYNEQYF.

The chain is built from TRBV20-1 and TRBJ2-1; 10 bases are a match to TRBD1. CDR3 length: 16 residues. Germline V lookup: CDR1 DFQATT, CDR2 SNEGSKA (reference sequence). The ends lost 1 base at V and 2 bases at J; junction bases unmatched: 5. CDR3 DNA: TGCAGTGCTAGAGTCTCGGGACAGGGGCCCTACAATGAGCAGTTCTTC. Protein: CSARVSGQGPYNEQFF.

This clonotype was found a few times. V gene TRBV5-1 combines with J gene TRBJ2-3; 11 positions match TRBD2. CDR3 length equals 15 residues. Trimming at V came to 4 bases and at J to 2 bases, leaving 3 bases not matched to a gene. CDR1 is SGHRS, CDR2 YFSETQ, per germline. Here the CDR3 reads CASSPSGRYTDTQYF. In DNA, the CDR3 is TGCGCCAGCAGCCCTAGCGGGAGGTACACAGATACGCAGTATTTT.

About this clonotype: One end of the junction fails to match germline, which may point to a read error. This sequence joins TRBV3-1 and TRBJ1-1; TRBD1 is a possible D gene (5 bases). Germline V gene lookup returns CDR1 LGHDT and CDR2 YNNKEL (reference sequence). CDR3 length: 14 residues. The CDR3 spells CAGSQAGLNTEAFF. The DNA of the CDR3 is TGTGCCGGCAGCCAAGCAGGGTTGAACACTGAAGCTTTCTTT.

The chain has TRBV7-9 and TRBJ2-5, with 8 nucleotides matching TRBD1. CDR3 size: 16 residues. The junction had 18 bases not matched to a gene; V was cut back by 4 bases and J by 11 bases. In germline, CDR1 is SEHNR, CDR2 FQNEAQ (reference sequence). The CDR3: CASSSPRGPPYNEQYF. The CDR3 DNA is TGTGCCAGCAGCTCCCCCAGGGGGCCTCCCTACAATGAGCAGTACTTC.

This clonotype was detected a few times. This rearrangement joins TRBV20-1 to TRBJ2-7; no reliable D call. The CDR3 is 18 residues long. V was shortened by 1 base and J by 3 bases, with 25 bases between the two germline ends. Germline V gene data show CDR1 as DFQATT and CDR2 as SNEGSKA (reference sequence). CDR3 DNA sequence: TGCAGTGCTAGAGTACGGTATGACGGAACCAGGATGGACTACGAGCAGTACTTC. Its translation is CSARVRYDGTRMDYEQYF.

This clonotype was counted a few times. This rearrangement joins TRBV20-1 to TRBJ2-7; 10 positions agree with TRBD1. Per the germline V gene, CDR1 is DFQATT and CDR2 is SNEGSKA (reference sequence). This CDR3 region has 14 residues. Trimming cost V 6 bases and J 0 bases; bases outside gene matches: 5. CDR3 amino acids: CSALRQGASYEQYF. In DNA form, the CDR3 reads TGCAGTGCACTAAGACAGGGGGCCTCCTACGAGCAGTACTTC.

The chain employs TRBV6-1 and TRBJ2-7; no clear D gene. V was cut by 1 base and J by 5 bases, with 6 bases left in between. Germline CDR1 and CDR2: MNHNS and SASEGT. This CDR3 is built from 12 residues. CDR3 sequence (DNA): TGTGCCAGCAGTGAAGACCAGGACGAGCAGTACTTC. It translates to CASSEDQDEQYF.

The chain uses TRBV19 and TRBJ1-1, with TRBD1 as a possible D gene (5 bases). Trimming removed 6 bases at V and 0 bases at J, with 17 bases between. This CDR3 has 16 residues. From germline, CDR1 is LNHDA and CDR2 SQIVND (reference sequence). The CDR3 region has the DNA TGTGCCAGTAGCCCGTGGCGGGGACTACTGAACACTGAAGCTTTCTTT. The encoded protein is CASSPWRGLLNTEAFF. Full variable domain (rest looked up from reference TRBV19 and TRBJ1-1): DGGITQSPKYLFRKEGQNVTLSCEQNLNHDAMYWYRQDPGQGLRLIYYSQIVNDFQKGDIAEGYSVSREKKESFPLTVTSAQKNPTAFYLCASSPWRGLLNTEAFFGQGTRLTVV.

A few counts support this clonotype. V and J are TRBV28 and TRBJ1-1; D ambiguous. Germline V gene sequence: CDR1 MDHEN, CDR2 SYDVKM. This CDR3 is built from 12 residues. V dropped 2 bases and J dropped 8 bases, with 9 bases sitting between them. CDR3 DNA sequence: TGTGCCAGCAGTTTACGGAGGGAAGAAGCTTTCTTT. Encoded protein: CASSLRREEAFF.

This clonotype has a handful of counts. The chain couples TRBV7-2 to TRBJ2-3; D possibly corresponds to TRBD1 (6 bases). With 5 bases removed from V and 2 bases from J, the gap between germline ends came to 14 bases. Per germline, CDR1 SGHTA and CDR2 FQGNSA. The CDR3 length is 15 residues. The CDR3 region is CASSRRQVNTDTQYF. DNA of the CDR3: TGTGCCAGCAGCCGACGACAGGTGAACACAGATACGCAGTATTTT.

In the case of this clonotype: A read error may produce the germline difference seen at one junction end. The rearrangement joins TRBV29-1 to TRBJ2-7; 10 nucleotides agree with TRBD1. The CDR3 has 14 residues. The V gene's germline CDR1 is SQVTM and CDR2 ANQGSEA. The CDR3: CGVEGQGPSYEQYF. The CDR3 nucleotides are TGCGGCGTTGAGGGACAGGGGCCCTCCTACGAGCAGTACTTC.

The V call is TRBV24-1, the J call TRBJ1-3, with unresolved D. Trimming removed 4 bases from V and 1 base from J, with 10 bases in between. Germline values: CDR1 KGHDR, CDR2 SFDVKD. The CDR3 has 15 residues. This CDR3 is CATSDPSVSGNTIYF. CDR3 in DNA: TGTGCCACCAGTGACCCTTCCGTGTCTGGAAACACCATATATTTT.